This TCR beta chain was identified in a study of identical twins. The table lists this clonotype with a few counts. The target antigen is unknown. Study-level points and caveats: Analyses based on zero insertions could be partly confounded by invariant MAIT and iNKT cells. Among monozygotic twins, out-of-frame TCR alpha sharing exceeded what models predicted.

CDR3 length equals 13 residues. The germline V gene has CDR1 SGHRS and CDR2 YFSETQ. Trimming took off 1 base at V and 1 base at J, with 5 bases between the two ends. Unique molecular identifiers were present on cDNA, and template switching added a universal primer site. TCRdb redid the calling of the 5' RACE reads with MiXCR, one entry per CDR3 protein. The sample lists 1,800,000 or so distinct CDR3 sequences, about 30% occurring once. The sequenced material came from cord blood. The TCR originated in a newborn girl in good health. This chain connects TRBV5-1 to TRBJ2-5, with D unclear. The CDR3 sequence is CASSLHTQETQYF. The CDR3 DNA sequence: TGCGCCAGCAGCTTGCACACCCAAGAGACCCAGTACTTC.